These 17 T cell receptor beta chains originate from one sample sequenced in a study of a mutant IDH1 vaccine in newly diagnosed glioma (dated by TCRdb to about 2021). Per the publication, the time point label means: week 5, during vaccination. A 20-mer mutant IDH1 peptide at 300 micrograms in Montanide made up each vaccine dose, which was injected subcutaneously together with topical imiquimod. Their antigens are not known. The library was generated by the immunoSEQ multiplex PCR assay. In its TCRdb copy, this immuneACCESS table keeps in-frame sequences only and misses some clones. Where compared with another copy, unresolved V genes explain less than half of these, and the others have no known cause. In all, the sample holds 30,000 to 40,000 clones, and about four fifths of those were seen once. The top ten constitute nearly 25% of the sample. The sample in question was PBMCs, obtained from a glioma patient whose treatment included an IDH1 peptide vaccine. The receptors shown here come from a man between 25 and 39 years old with glioma.

The chain uses TRBV19 and TRBJ2-1; 13 positions match TRBD2. Trimming at V came to 4 bases and at J to 1 base, leaving 4 bases not matched to a gene. This CDR3 is built from 17 residues. The germline CDR1 and CDR2 sequences are LNHDA and SQIVND (reference sequence). The DNA of the CDR3 is TGTGCCAGTAGTAGGACTAGCGGGAGATGGTCCTACAATGAGCAGTTCTTC. It yields the protein CASSRTSGRWSYNEQFF. The full variable domain, completed using reference TRBV19 and TRBJ2-1, is DGGITQSPKYLFRKEGQNVTLSCEQNLNHDAMYWYRQDPGQGLRLIYYSQIVNDFQKGDIAEGYSVSREKKESFPLTVTSAQKNPTAFYLCASSRTSGRWSYNEQFFGPGTRLTVL.

The chain is built from TRBV5-5 and TRBJ2-2; maybe TRBD1 (5 bases). The CDR3 sequence is 14 residues long. Germline CDR1 is SGHKS and CDR2 is YYEKEE (reference sequence). V lost 0 bases and J 6 bases, leaving 9 bases between the germline ends. CDR3 bases: TGTGCCAGCAGCTTGGCCGGCAGGGCCGGGGAGCTGTTTTTT. Amino acids: CASSLAGRAGELFF.

The table lists this clone with a count of one. The chain has TRBV2 and TRBJ1-2; TRBD1 aligns across 8 bases. This CDR3 comprises 14 residues. CDR1 and CDR2 (germline): SNHLY, FYNNEI. V lost 3 bases to trimming and J lost 5 bases; unmatched junction nucleotides: 5. DNA for the CDR3: TGTGCCAGCAGTGAGAACAGGGGGGCTTATGGCTACACCTTC. Amino acid sequence: CASSENRGAYGYTF.

The chain carries TRBV6-1 and TRBJ1-1; D is unclear. Deletions cut 2 bases from V and 11 bases from J, with 15 bases between. The CDR3 length is 13 residues. Germline V CDR1 and CDR2: MNHNS, SASEGT. The CDR3 DNA sequence: TGTGCCAGCAGTGAATCGCGACCGTCTTACGCTTTCTTT. It is translated as CASSESRPSYAFF.

The rearrangement uses TRBV30 and TRBJ2-7; 10 nucleotides align to TRBD1. Germline-derived CDR1 and CDR2 are GTSNPN and SVGIG (reference sequence). The CDR3 consists of 14 residues. Losses at the gene ends were 1 base for V and 2 bases for J; bases not matched to a gene: 2. CDR3 DNA: TGTGCCTGGAGTGGTGGGACAGGGGCCTACGAGCAGTACTTC. Its protein is CAWSGGTGAYEQYF.

The V call is TRBV5-1, the J call TRBJ2-7; no clear D gene. Germline loops: CDR1 SGHRS, CDR2 YFSETQ. Trimming left V 0 bases short and J 0 bases short, with 7 bases between. CDR3 length: 14 amino acids. CDR3 nucleotides: TGCGCCAGCAGCTTGGGTGCAGTCTCCTACGAGCAGTACTTC. The encoded protein is CASSLGAVSYEQYF.

The chain employs TRBV5-1 and TRBJ2-3; 11 bases agree with TRBD2. The V and J ends lost 0 bases and 2 bases, in that order; junction bases with no gene match: 2. CDR1 and CDR2 from the germline V gene are SGHRS and YFSETQ. This CDR3 has 16 amino acids. CDR3 sequence reads: CASSLGLAGPTDTQYF. CDR3 bases: TGCGCCAGCAGCTTGGGACTAGCGGGACCCACAGATACGCAGTATTTT. Full variable domain (outside the CDR3, taken from reference TRBV5-1 and TRBJ2-3): KAGVTQTPRYLIKTRGQQVTLSCSPISGHRSVSWYQQTPGQGLQFLFEYFSETQRNKGNFPGRFSGRQFSNSRSEMNVSTLELGDSALYLCASSLGLAGPTDTQYFGPGTRLTVL.

J is TRBJ2-1 and V is TRBV15; no definite D call. Trimming shortened V by 0 bases and J by 0 bases, and 9 bases separated the two germline ends. Per the germline V gene, CDR1 is LNHNV and CDR2 is YYDKDF (reference sequence). This CDR3 contains 16 residues. CDR3 sequence: CATSRDVVSSYNEQFF. The CDR3 nucleotides are TGTGCCACCAGCAGAGATGTAGTCAGCTCCTACAATGAGCAGTTCTTC. Based on the CDR3 plus reference TRBV15 and TRBJ2-1, the full variable domain is DAMVIQNPRYQVTQFGKPVTLSCSQTLNHNVMYWYQQKSSQAPKLLFHYYDKDFNNEADTPDNFQSRRPNTSFCFLDIRSPGLGDTAMYLCATSRDVVSSYNEQFFGPGTRLTVL.

The chain employs TRBV30 and TRBJ2-7; no clear D gene. The CDR3 extends over 12 amino acids. The germline V gene has CDR1 GTSNPN and CDR2 SVGIG (reference sequence). Trimming shortened V by 0 bases and J by 6 bases, and 9 bases separated the two germline ends. The CDR3: CAWSVRVGEQYF. The CDR3 DNA reads TGTGCCTGGAGTGTTAGAGTGGGCGAGCAGTACTTC.

The rearrangement joins TRBV6-5 to TRBJ1-1; weak D call: TRBD1 (5 bases). Trimming removed 2 bases from V and 3 bases from J, with 13 bases in between. The CDR3 consists of 15 residues. The V gene's germline CDR1 is MNHEY and CDR2 SVGAGI. CDR3 nucleotide sequence: TGTGCCAGCAGTTACGATATCGACAGTTACACTGAAGCTTTCTTT. This gives the protein CASSYDIDSYTEAFF.

The J gene is TRBJ1-1, the V gene TRBV7-3, with TRBD1 identical over 10 bases. Germline V CDR1 and CDR2: SGHTA, FQGTGA. V was pared by 0 bases and J by 4 bases, with 2 bases of the junction left unmatched. The CDR3 length is 15 residues. CDR3 nucleotides: TGTGCCAGCAGCTTAACCGGACAGGGGGGCACTGAAGCTTTCTTT. This gives the protein CASSLTGQGGTEAFF.

The chain employs TRBV20-1 and TRBJ2-7; 7 bases match TRBD1. From germline, CDR1 is DFQATT and CDR2 SNEGSKA (reference sequence). This CDR3 comprises 11 residues. V dropped 6 bases and J dropped 6; count of bases not matched to a gene: 5. The CDR3 loop reads CSAGTVGEQYF. The DNA of the CDR3 is TGCAGTGCGGGGACAGTAGGCGAGCAGTACTTC.

A single count supports this clone. This chain uses TRBV4-3 with TRBJ2-7; the match to TRBD2 covers 9 bases. V was clipped by 1 base and J by 1 base; unmatched bases: 8. CDR1 is LGHNA, CDR2 YSLEER, per germline. The CDR3 is 17 residues long. The CDR3 loop reads CASSQALTSGYSYEQYF. CDR3 sequence (DNA): TGCGCCAGCAGCCAAGCCCTAACTAGCGGGTATTCCTACGAGCAGTACTTC.

V usage is TRBV29-1 and J usage is TRBJ1-2; a possible D gene is TRBD1 (5 bases). The CDR3 loop spans 15 amino acids. The germline V and J ends were trimmed by 1 base and 6 bases, with 18 bases remaining between them. Germline loops: CDR1 SQVTM, CDR2 ANQGSEA. CDR3 in DNA: TGCAGCGTTGAAGGGCAGGGTGGATATTCGGATGGCTACACCTTC. Protein product: CSVEGQGGYSDGYTF.

This rearrangement joins TRBV27 to TRBJ2-2; possible D gene TRBD1, 5 bases. This CDR3 has 14 residues. Trimming pared 3 bases from V and 4 bases from J, leaving 9 bases between. Germline CDR1 reads MNHEY; CDR2 reads SMNVEV (reference sequence). CDR3 protein: CASSFGAITGELFF. CDR3 nucleotides: TGTGCCAGCAGTTTTGGGGCTATCACCGGGGAGCTGTTTTTT.

In DNA, the CDR3 is TGTGCCAGCAGCGAGGGTTATGGCTACACCTTC. It codes for CASSEGYGYTF. This chain links TRBV9 with TRBJ1-2, with D uncertain. Deletions cut 3 bases from V and 5 bases from J, with 5 bases between. Germline lookup yields CDR1 SGDLS and CDR2 YYNGEE. The CDR3 covers 11 residues.

This clone showed up just once. The gene calls are TRBV4-1 and TRBJ2-1, with TRBD2 matching 8 bases. J gave up 9 bases and V 0 bases, and 10 bases lay outside the gene matches. Per the germline V gene, CDR1 is MGHRA and CDR2 is YSYEKL. The CDR3 loop spans 16 amino acids. The DNA of the CDR3 is TGCGCCAGCAGCCAAGATACGGGACTAGTGGGGGGTGAGCAGTTCTTC. It is translated as CASSQDTGLVGGEQFF.